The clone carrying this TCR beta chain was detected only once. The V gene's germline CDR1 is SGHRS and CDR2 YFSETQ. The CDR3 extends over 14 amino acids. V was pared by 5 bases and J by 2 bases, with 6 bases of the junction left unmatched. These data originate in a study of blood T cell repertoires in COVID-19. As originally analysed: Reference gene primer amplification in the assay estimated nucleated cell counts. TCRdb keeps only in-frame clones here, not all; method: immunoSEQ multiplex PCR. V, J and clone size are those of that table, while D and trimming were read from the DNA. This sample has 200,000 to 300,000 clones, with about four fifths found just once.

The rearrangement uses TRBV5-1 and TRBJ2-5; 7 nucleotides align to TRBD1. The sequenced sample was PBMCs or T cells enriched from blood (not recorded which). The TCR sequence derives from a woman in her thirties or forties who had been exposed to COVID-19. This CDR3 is CASRVGQVQETQYF. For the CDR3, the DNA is TGCGCCAGCAGGGTCGGACAGGTTCAAGAGACCCAGTACTTC.